These 4 T cell receptor beta chains originate from one sample sequenced in a study of naive and memory T cell subsets. Study-wide findings and caveats: Possibly reflecting memory cells re-expressing CD45RA, a few larger clonotypes occurred in naive repertoires, especially CD8.

No antigen has been identified for these receptors. An equimolar mix of two oligonucleotides served as the beta constant-region primer for TRBC1 and TRBC2. The ligated cDNA underwent four PCR rounds using SP2 and nested alpha and beta constant-region primers. TCRdb re-derived calls from the UMI-ligation and nested PCR reads in MiXCR, one entry per CDR3 protein. The top ten clones hold 0.11% of a sample with approximately 140,000 distinct CDR3 sequences, 22% of them seen once. Material: naive CD4+ T cells from blood. The receptors originated from a human donor in good health.

The chain employs TRBV5-1 and TRBJ1-1; no firm D call. The V end was cut by 0 bases, the J end by 1 base, with 10 bases between. CDR1 is SGHRS and CDR2 is YFSETQ in the germline V gene. The length of the CDR3 is 15 residues. DNA of the CDR3: TGCGCCAGCAGCTTGGTTGGGAACAGGAACACTGAAGCTTTCTTT. This translates into CASSLVGNRNTEAFF.

This clonotype has a count of ten or more. V is TRBV4-1 and J is TRBJ2-3, with D perhaps TRBD2 (5 bases). This CDR3 region has 15 residues. Per the germline V gene, CDR1 is MGHRA and CDR2 is YSYEKL. The germline V and J ends were trimmed by 3 bases and 3 bases, with 13 bases remaining between them. DNA of the CDR3: TGCGCCAGCAGCCATAACGAGGGCACAACAGATACGCAGTATTTT. Amino acid sequence: CASSHNEGTTDTQYF.

This clonotype occurred a few times. CDR3: CASSKTVTNTGELFF. DNA for the CDR3: TGTGCCAGCAGTAAGACTGTAACGAACACCGGGGAGCTGTTTTTT. J is TRBJ2-2 and V is TRBV6-1; D is unresolved. The CDR3 sequence is 15 residues long. V was cut by 5 bases and J by 0 bases, with 10 bases left in between. Looked up from germline, CDR1 is MNHNS and CDR2 is SASEGT.

V gene TRBV12-3 or TRBV12-4 combines with J gene TRBJ1-1; tentative D call: TRBD1 (6 bases). V lost 7 bases, J lost 1 base, and 13 bases lay in between. The CDR3 spans 14 residues. CDR3 in DNA: TGTGCCAGCAACACAGGGTCTGCGAACACTGAAGCTTTCTTT. Translated, it gives CASNTGSANTEAFF.